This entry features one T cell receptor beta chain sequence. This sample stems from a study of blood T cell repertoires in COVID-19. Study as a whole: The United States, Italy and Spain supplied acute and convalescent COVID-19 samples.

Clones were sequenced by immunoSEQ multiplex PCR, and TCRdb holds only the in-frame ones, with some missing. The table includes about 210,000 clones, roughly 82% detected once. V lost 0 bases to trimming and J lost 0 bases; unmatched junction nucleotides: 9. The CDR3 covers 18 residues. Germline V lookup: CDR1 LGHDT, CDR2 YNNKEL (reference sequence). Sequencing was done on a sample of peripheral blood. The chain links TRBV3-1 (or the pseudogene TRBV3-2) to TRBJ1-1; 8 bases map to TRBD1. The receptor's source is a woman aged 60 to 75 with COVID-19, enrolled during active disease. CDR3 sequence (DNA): TGTGCCAGCAGCCAAGATTTCAGGCAGGGGGCCATGAACACTGAAGCTTTCTTT. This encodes CASSQDFRQGAMNTEAFF.